Reported below is one T cell receptor beta chain. What it binds is unknown. This record comes from a study of cytomegalovirus exposure and HLA in healthy donors. Study results and caveats: Later analysis identified several of the most significant clusters that appeared linked to common viral pathogens. Some segments of the V type, notably TRBV6-2 and TRBV6-3, were excluded as indistinguishable.

PCR employed 60 Vbeta and 13 Jbeta primers. Method: immunoSEQ multiplex PCR; TCRdb's copy keeps in-frame clones and lacks some. The sample contains 85,000 to 100,000 clones, 50% to 80% of which appear only once. Trimming took 1 base from V and 2 from J, leaving 11 bases between them. Germline assignment: CDR1 SGHRS and CDR2 YFSETQ. CDR3 size: 15 residues. This sequence was found in a man aged 55 to 70 in good health and CMV-seronegative. This chain joins TRBV5-1 and TRBJ2-3, with D possibly matching TRBD1 (6 bases). Source material: PBMCs. CDR3 loop: CASSLQDRTTDTQYF. CDR3 nucleotide sequence: TGCGCCAGCAGCTTGCAAGACAGGACCACAGATACGCAGTATTTT.